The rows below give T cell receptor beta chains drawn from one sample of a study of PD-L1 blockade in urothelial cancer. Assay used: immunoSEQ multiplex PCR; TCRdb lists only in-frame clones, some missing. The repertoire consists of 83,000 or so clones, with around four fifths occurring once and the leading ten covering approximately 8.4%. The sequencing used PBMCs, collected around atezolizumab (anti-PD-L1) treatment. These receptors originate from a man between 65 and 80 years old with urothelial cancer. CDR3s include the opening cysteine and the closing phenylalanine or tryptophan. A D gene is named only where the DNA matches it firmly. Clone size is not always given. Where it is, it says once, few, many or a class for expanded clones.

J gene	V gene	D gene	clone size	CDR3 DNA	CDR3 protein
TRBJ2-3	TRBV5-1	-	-	TGCGCCAGCAAACAGGGCTCAGATACGCAGTATTTT	CASKQGSDTQYF
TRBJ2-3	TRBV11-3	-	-	TGTGCCAGCAGCTTAGATAGGGGAGATACGCAGTATTTT	CASSLDRGDTQYF
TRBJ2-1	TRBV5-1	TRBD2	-	TGCGCCAGCAGCTTGGAGGCGGCTAGCGGGGGCTCCTACAATGAGCAGTTCTTC	CASSLEAASGGSYNEQFF
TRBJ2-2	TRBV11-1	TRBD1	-	TGTGCCAGCAGCTCGACAGGGTTTAACACCGGGGAGCTGTTTTTT	CASSSTGFNTGELFF
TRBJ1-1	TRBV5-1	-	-	TGCGCCAGCAGCTTGGTGTCCCAAAACACTGAAGCTTTCTTT	CASSLVSQNTEAFF
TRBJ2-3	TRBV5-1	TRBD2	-	TGCGCCAGCAGCCCGCCTAGCGGGGGGACAGATACGCAGTATTTT	CASSPPSGGTDTQYF
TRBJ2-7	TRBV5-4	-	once	TGTGCCAGCAGGCTGGACACAAACTCCTACGAGCAGTACTTC	CASRLDTNSYEQYF
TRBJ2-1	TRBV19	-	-	TGTGCCAGTAGTATATCGTCCTACAATGAGCAGTTCTTC	CASSISSYNEQFF
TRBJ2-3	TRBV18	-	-	TGTGCCAGCTCACCTAGGGGGGGAGGCACAGATACGCAGTATTTT	CASSPRGGGTDTQYF
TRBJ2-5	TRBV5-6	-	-	TGTGCCAGCAGCTTGTTCTTTGGGGCAGAAAGCCAAGAGACCCAGTACTTC	CASSLFFGAESQETQYF
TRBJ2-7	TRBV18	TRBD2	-	TGTGCCAGCTCACCTTCTACGGGAGGCTACGAGCAGTACTTC	CASSPSTGGYEQYF
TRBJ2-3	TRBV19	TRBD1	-	TGTGCCAGTAGTTCACGACAGGGTCGTACAGATACGCAGTATTTT	CASSSRQGRTDTQYF
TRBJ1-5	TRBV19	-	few	TGTGCCAGTAGTAAGGACAGCATGAACAATCAGCCCCAGCATTTT	CASSKDSMNNQPQHF
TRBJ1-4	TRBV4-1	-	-	TGCGCCAGCAGCCACGACCGGCGGGAAAAACTGTTTTTT	CASSHDRREKLFF
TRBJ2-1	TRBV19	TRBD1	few	TGTGCCAGTAGCCCGCTCCGACAGGGGGGGTACAATGAGCAGTTCTTC	CASSPLRQGGYNEQFF
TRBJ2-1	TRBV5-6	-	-	TGTGCCAGCAACATCGGGCAGGGACTTACCTACAATGAGCAGTTCTTC	CASNIGQGLTYNEQFF
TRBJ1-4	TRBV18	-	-	TGTGCCAGCTCACCATTGCCAGCTCGCCAGGTTGAAAAACTGTTTTTT	CASSPLPARQVEKLFF
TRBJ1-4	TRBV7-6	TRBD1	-	TGTGCCAGCAGCCCCCTGGGACAGGGGAATGAAAAACTGTTTTTT	CASSPLGQGNEKLFF
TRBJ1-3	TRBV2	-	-	TGTGCCAGCAGACGTTCGGCGGGTAACTCTGGAAACACCATATATTTT	CASRRSAGNSGNTIYF
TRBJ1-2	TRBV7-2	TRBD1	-	TGTGCCAGCAGCTCCCCCACCACAGGGGGGAACTATGGCTACACCTTC	CASSSPTTGGNYGYTF
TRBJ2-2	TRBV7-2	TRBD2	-	TGTGCCAGCAGCTTAGATGGGGGAGGGAGAACCGGGGAGCTGTTTTTT	CASSLDGGGRTGELFF
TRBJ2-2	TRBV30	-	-	TGTGCCTGGACTCCCTCAGGGGTGGCGCTCACCGGGGAGCTGTTTTTT	CAWTPSGVALTGELFF
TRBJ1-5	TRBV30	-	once	TGTGCCTGGAGCAGCAGGGATCAGCCCCAGCATTTT	CAWSSRDQPQHF
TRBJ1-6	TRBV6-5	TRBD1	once	TGTGCCAGCAGTTACGTCAGGGGGCCAGCTAATTCACCCCTCCACTTT	CASSYVRGPANSPLHF